The entry below describes one T cell receptor beta chain. Its antigen is undetermined. This CDR3 comprises 15 residues. Per the germline V gene, CDR1 is SGHTA and CDR2 is FQGNSA. V dropped 6 bases and J dropped 2 bases, with 15 bases sitting between them. These data are taken from a study of T-cell reconstitution after alpha-beta-depleted transplantation in children. Broader study findings: Diversity and T-cell counts at one year after transplant derived mostly from new T cells. Reported findings indicate that, about two months after transplant, alpha-beta T cells came from several hundred expanded clones, which were derived from non-depleted graft cells. At day 60, the high TCRbeta diversity found in some patients originated from recipient T cells and thymic progenitors that had survived.

Molecular barcoding with unique molecular identifiers was used for the TCRbeta library. TCRdb reanalysed the PCR reads using MiXCR and keeps one entry per CDR3 protein. Of approximately 230,000 distinct CDR3 sequences listed, approximately 24% were seen once; the top ten hold about 5%. This receptor was obtained from a female patient aged 2 to 10 who had a stem cell transplant for congenital amegakaryocytic thrombocytopenia, so the T cells may come from the graft donor. The V gene is TRBV7-2, the J gene TRBJ2-3; D is ambiguous. The sample in question was PBMCs, mostly from graft donor cells, obtained 360 days after TCRalphabeta/CD19-depleted stem cell transplant. CDR3 nucleotides: TGTGCCAGCAGACCTAAGACACTTATCACAGATACGCAGTATTTT. Protein sequence: CASRPKTLITDTQYF.